These T cell receptor beta chains were read from a single sample in a study of T cell responses to AZD1222 COVID-19 vaccine. This table comes from immunoSEQ multiplex PCR, and its TCRdb copy is limited to in-frame clones, with some not included. The sample has more than 120,000 clones; roughly 91% are singletons. This sample comprised peripheral blood, obtained on day 0 of AZD1222 vaccination. The receptor source for this set is an adult in good health. Each CDR3 is given with its conserved first and last residue. Fields, in order: V gene, CDR3 length, clone size, D gene, J gene, CDR3 DNA, CDR3 protein. A D gene is named only where the DNA matches it firmly. Part of the rows lack a size; the others show once, few, many or a class for expanded clones.

TRBV4-3	15	.	.	TRBJ1-6	TGCGCCAGCAGCCAAGGAAGCACAGGGAATTCACCCCTCCACTTT	CASSQGSTGNSPLHF
TRBV12-5	15	.	.	TRBJ1-5	TGTGCTAGTGGTTTGGGACAGTTGGGGCTCAGGCCCCAGCATTTT	CASGLGQLGLRPQHF
TRBV5-1	15	.	TRBD1	TRBJ1-3	TGCGCCAGCAGCAGTACGACAGGGGGCTTGGACACCATATATTTT	CASSSTTGGLDTIYF
TRBV4-3	15	.	TRBD1	TRBJ1-2	TGCGCCAGCAGCCAAGATCCCGGACAGGCCTATGGCTACACCTTC	CASSQDPGQAYGYTF
TRBV20-1	11	.	.	TRBJ2-3	TGCAGTGCTAGTTACACAGATACGCAGTATTTT	CSASYTDTQYF
TRBV27	15	.	TRBD2	TRBJ2-7	TGTGCCAGCAGTCAGGGACTAGCGGGATCGTACGAGCAGTACTTC	CASSQGLAGSYEQYF
TRBV5-8	16	.	TRBD1	TRBJ2-5	TGTGCCAGCAGCTCCCCGGGACAGGGGGCTGAGGAGACCCAGTACTTC	CASSSPGQGAEETQYF
TRBV9	16	.	TRBD2	TRBJ2-5	TGTGCCAGCAGCCGGTTCAGCGGGGGGGTTCAAGAGACCCAGTACTTC	CASSRFSGGVQETQYF
TRBV19	16	.	.	TRBJ2-1	TGTGCCAGTAGTATTATCTCCGCGGACAGAAACAATGAGCAGTTCTTC	CASSIISADRNNEQFF
TRBV4-3	16	.	.	TRBJ1-1	TGCGCCAGCAGCCAAGGACTTGGGGCGGTAGGGACTGAAGCTTTCTTT	CASSQGLGAVGTEAFF
TRBV7-2	16	.	.	TRBJ2-7	TGTGCCAGCAGCTTAGGGGTAGCCAGCGATTTCTACGAGCAGTACTTC	CASSLGVASDFYEQYF
TRBV6-5	14	.	.	TRBJ1-2	TGTGCCAGCAGGGGTATGGACACTAACTATGGCTACACCTTC	CASRGMDTNYGYTF
TRBV25-1	14	.	TRBD2	TRBJ2-3	TGTGCCAGCAGAGGCGGGAGGGGCACAGATACGCAGTATTTT	CASRGGRGTDTQYF
TRBV11-1	14	.	.	TRBJ1-5	TGTGCCAGCAGCTTAGGCGGTAGCAATCAGCCCCAGCATTTT	CASSLGGSNQPQHF
TRBV5-1	13	.	.	TRBJ2-2	TGCGCCAGCAGCGTCGGCCAGGGCGGGGAGCTGTTTTTT	CASSVGQGGELFF
TRBV6-5	14	.	.	TRBJ2-4	TGTGCCAGCACCTCCAGCCCGGCCAAAAACATTCAGTACTTC	CASTSSPAKNIQYF
TRBV19	18	.	.	TRBJ1-3	TGTGCCAGTAGTCCTCTCCGTCGGGGCAACTTCTCTGGAAACACCATATATTTT	CASSPLRRGNFSGNTIYF
TRBV6-2/TRBV6-3	16	.	.	TRBJ1-1	TGTGCCAGCAGTTACTCTCAGTGGGCCCTGAACACTGAAGCTTTCTTT	CASSYSQWALNTEAFF
TRBV29-1	14	.	.	TRBJ2-7	TGCAGCGTTGAAGATCTGGCAGGGTCGGGCGAGCAGTACTTC	CSVEDLAGSGEQYF
TRBV19	16	.	TRBD1	TRBJ1-6	TGTGCCAGTAGTACGCGAACACAGGGGGCTAATTCACCCCTCCACTTT	CASSTRTQGANSPLHF
TRBV27	14	once	.	TRBJ1-1	TGTGCCAGCAGTTTATCGGGCAGAGACACTGAAGCTTTCTTT	CASSLSGRDTEAFF
TRBV13	13	.	.	TRBJ2-2	TGTGCCAGCAGGGGTGCGAACACCGGGGAGCTGTTTTTT	CASRGANTGELFF
TRBV7-2	17	.	.	TRBJ2-3	TGTGCCAGCAGCGGCGGGACTCCATCCTTAGACACAGATACGCAGTATTTT	CASSGGTPSLDTDTQYF
TRBV3-1/TRBV3-2	12	.	.	TRBJ1-5	TGTGCCAGCAGCTCAACCACCGGGGCCCAGCATTTT	CASSSTTGAQHF
TRBV27	12	.	.	TRBJ1-2	TGTGCCAGCAGGATGTCTAACTATGGCTACACCTTC	CASRMSNYGYTF
TRBV7-8	13	.	TRBD1	TRBJ1-6	TGTGCCAGCAGCACAACAGGGGATTCACCCCTCCACTTT	CASSTTGDSPLHF
TRBV14	12	.	.	TRBJ2-7	TGTGCCAGCAGCCATTACGGGAACGAGCAGTACTTC	CASSHYGNEQYF
TRBV19	15	.	.	TRBJ2-3	TGTGCCACCCAATCAACCCCGGGTAGCACAGATACGCAGTATTTT	CATQSTPGSTDTQYF
TRBV11-2	14	once	.	TRBJ1-2	TGTGCCAGCAGCTTAGAATCCGGAAACGGTGGCTACACCTTC	CASSLESGNGGYTF
TRBV2	13	.	.	TRBJ1-2	TGTGCCAGCAGTGTAAACAGGGAAGGTGGCTACACCTTC	CASSVNREGGYTF
TRBV10-3	15	.	TRBD1	TRBJ1-2	TGTGCCATCAGTGGGGACAGGGAAGGGTTCTATGGCTACACCTTC	CAISGDREGFYGYTF
TRBV4-3	15	.	TRBD1	TRBJ1-6	TGCGCCAGCAGCTTTAGGGGGCGGTTAGGTTCACCCCTCCACTTT	CASSFRGRLGSPLHF
TRBV9	15	.	.	TRBJ2-5	TGTGCCAGCAGCGTAGCTTTGGGGGGCCGAGAGACCCAGTACTTC	CASSVALGGRETQYF
TRBV19	14	.	.	TRBJ1-2	TGTGCCAGTAGTATCCGGGGATCTAACTATGGCTACACCTTC	CASSIRGSNYGYTF
TRBV12-5	18	.	TRBD1	TRBJ2-2	TGTGCTAGTGGTTTGCCTCGCCGGGGACAGGGGAACACCGGGGAGCTGTTTTTT	CASGLPRRGQGNTGELFF
TRBV28	13	.	.	TRBJ2-4	TGTGCCAGCAGTCAAGCGGGTAAAAACATTCAGTACTTC	CASSQAGKNIQYF
TRBV7-6	16	.	TRBD2	TRBJ2-5	TGTGCCAGCAGCTTAGTAGCGTCTAGCGGACAAGAGACCCAGTACTTC	CASSLVASSGQETQYF
TRBV6-5	14	.	.	TRBJ1-1	TGTGCCAGCACCTTTACTGGGGGCAACACTGAAGCTTTCTTT	CASTFTGGNTEAFF
TRBV6-6	15	.	.	TRBJ1-5	TGTGCCAGCAGCCCAGCGCAGGGTAGCAATCAGCCCCAGCATTTT	CASSPAQGSNQPQHF
TRBV6-5	14	.	.	TRBJ1-6	TGTGCCAGCGTAACGCGTTCCTATAATTCACCCCTCCACTTT	CASVTRSYNSPLHF
TRBV6-5	14	few	TRBD1	TRBJ2-1	TGTGCCAGCAGTTACTCCCGACAGGGAGATGAGCAGTTCTTC	CASSYSRQGDEQFF
TRBV18	16	.	.	TRBJ2-3	TGTGCCAGCTCGCCAGCTCCGGGGACTAGCACAGATACGCAGTATTTT	CASSPAPGTSTDTQYF
TRBV5-1	15	.	.	TRBJ2-7	TGCGCCAGCAACCGCGGGACTCAGGGGACCTACGAGCAGTACTTC	CASNRGTQGTYEQYF
TRBV7-9	15	once	.	TRBJ1-6	TGTGCCAGCAGCTCCAGCGCACCTCTCCATTCACCCCTCCACTTT	CASSSSAPLHSPLHF
TRBV27	15	.	.	TRBJ1-5	TGTGCCAGCAGTTTCGGGCAGGGTCCTTATCAGCCCCAGCATTTT	CASSFGQGPYQPQHF
TRBV5-5	17	.	TRBD1	TRBJ2-3	TGTGCCAGCAGCGAAGCCCGGACAGGGGGCGGCACAGATACGCAGTATTTT	CASSEARTGGGTDTQYF
TRBV7-3	13	.	.	TRBJ2-5	TGTGCCAGCAGCCGGGACCGTCAAGAGACCCAGTACTTC	CASSRDRQETQYF
TRBV7-3	14	.	.	TRBJ2-3	TGTGCCAGCAGCACCGGCCTCCGGACAGATACGCAGTATTTT	CASSTGLRTDTQYF
TRBV4-2	18	.	TRBD2	TRBJ2-1	TGTGCCAGCAGCCGAGCCGGGACTAGCGGGGGCGGGGGGAATGAGCAGTTCTTC	CASSRAGTSGGGGNEQFF